Sequencing of this T cell receptor beta chain was carried out in a study of blood T cell repertoires in COVID-19. This study enrolled people aged roughly 18 to 89 from 20 to 25 US geographic areas. The CDR3 is made up of 14 amino acids. Germline V CDR1 and CDR2: LGHNT, FRNRAP. Trimming at V came to 4 bases and at J to 4 bases, leaving 3 bases not matched to a gene. Data came from immunoSEQ multiplex PCR; TCRdb stores just in-frame clones and leaves some out. The repertoire holds roughly 250,000 clones, with about 90% as singletons. The sample comprised PBMCs or T cells enriched from blood (not recorded which). This receptor was obtained from a woman younger than 35 who had recovered from COVID-19. The chain has TRBV12-5 and TRBJ1-4; TRBD1 matches 7 bases. The CDR3, as DNA: TGTGCTAGTGGTTCGGGACAGATTAATGAAAAACTGTTTTTT. Its translation: CASGSGQINEKLFF.